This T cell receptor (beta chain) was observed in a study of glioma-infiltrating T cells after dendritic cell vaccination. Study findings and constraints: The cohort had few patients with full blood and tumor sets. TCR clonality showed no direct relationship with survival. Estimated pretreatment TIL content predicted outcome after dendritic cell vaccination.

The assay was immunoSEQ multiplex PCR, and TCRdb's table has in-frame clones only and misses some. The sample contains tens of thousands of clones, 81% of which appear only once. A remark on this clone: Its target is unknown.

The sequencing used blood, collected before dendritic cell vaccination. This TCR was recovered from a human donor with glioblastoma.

The CDR3 is CASSVGRRRGLPQETQYF. Here the CDR3 DNA reads TGTGCCAGCAGCGTAGGTAGAAGGCGGGGGCTCCCACAAGAGACCCAGTACTTC. The chain uses TRBV9 and TRBJ2-5, with a weak D call TRBD2 (7 bases). The length of the CDR3 is 18 residues. Germline loops: CDR1 SGDLS, CDR2 YYNGEE. V lost 0 bases and J lost 2, with 20 bases in between.